This T cell receptor (beta chain) was captured by sequencing in a study of cytomegalovirus exposure and HLA in healthy donors. The CDR3 length is 18 residues. V lost 5 bases to trimming and J lost 6 bases; unmatched junction nucleotides: 9. CDR1 and CDR2 from the germline V gene are SGHTA and FQGNSA. PCR primers comprised 60 Vbeta and 13 Jbeta primers. The data were produced by immunoSEQ multiplex PCR, yet TCRdb's version contains in-frame clones alone and is incomplete. The sample holds roughly 250,000 clones; approximately 85% are singletons and the top ten take approximately 2%. Study findings and constraints: The productive fraction for most TCR beta V segments was about 87% or about 30% in an earlier analysis. Both high specificity and high sensitivity reportedly marked the classifier's diagnosis of cytomegalovirus status. Upon later analysis, TCR association rates were observed to vary by HLA locus, being highest for DRB1 and lowest for HLA-C.

In regard to this clone: Its specificity is not known.

The V call is TRBV7-2, the J call TRBJ2-2, with TRBD2 matching over 16 bases. The clonotype originates from a woman in her forties in good health and CMV-seropositive. Sequencing input: PBMCs. The CDR3 protein is CASSGQGLAGGFSGELFF. In DNA form, the CDR3 reads TGTGCCAGCAGCGGACAGGGACTAGCGGGAGGGTTTTCCGGGGAGCTGTTTTTT.